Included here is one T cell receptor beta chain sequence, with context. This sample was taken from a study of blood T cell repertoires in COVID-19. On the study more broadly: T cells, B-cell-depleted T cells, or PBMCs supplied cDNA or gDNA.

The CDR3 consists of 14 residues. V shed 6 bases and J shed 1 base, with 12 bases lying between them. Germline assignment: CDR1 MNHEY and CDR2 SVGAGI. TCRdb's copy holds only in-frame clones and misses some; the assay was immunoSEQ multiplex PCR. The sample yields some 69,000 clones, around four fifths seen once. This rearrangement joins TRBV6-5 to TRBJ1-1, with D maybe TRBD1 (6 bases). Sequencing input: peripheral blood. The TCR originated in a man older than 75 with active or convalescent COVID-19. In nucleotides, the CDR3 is TGTGCCAGCAGGGTTTTACAGGGGAACACTGAAGCTTTCTTT. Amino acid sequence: CASRVLQGNTEAFF.